Following are 14 T cell receptor beta chains from one sample sequenced in a study of T cell responses to AZD1222 COVID-19 vaccine. Sequencing was performed with immunoSEQ multiplex PCR; in TCRdb, only in-frame clones are kept and a portion is missing. The sample has some 130,000 clones, 70% to 90% seen once. The sample here was peripheral blood, taken on day 0 of AZD1222 vaccination. These receptors were taken from an adult in good health.

The chain has TRBV4-3 and TRBJ1-5; D is unclear. Trimming took off 4 bases at V and 1 base at J, with 11 bases between the two ends. Germline CDR1 is LGHNA and CDR2 is YSLEER. This CDR3 spans 15 amino acids. Here the CDR3 reads CASSLGLSSNQPQHF. CDR3 DNA: TGCGCCAGCAGCCTCGGACTCTCGAGCAATCAGCCCCAGCATTTT.

This rearrangement joins TRBV6-6 to TRBJ2-7; 7 bases agree with TRBD1. This CDR3 is 16 amino acids long. Losses at the gene ends were 5 bases for V and 3 bases for J; bases not matched to a gene: 13. Germline V lookup: CDR1 MNHNY, CDR2 SVGAGI (reference sequence). The chain's CDR3 is CASSRGTGVGGYEQYF. Here the CDR3 DNA reads TGTGCCAGCAGTCGAGGAACAGGGGTAGGGGGCTACGAGCAGTACTTC.

The chain has TRBV28 and TRBJ1-2, with 9 nucleotides matching TRBD1. Trimming cost V 6 bases and J 2 bases; bases outside gene matches: 7. The CDR3 contains 15 residues. The germline V gene encodes CDR1 MDHEN and CDR2 SYDVKM. CDR3 amino acids: CASSPGTGSNYGYTF. The CDR3, as DNA: TGTGCCAGCAGCCCCGGGACAGGGTCGAACTATGGCTACACCTTC.

The gene calls are TRBV4-3 and TRBJ1-2; 7 nucleotides align to TRBD1. Germline V gene lookup returns CDR1 LGHNA and CDR2 YSLEER. The CDR3 is 15 amino acids. J gave up 8 bases and V 3 bases, and 12 bases lay outside the gene matches. The CDR3 loop reads CASSHQTGNQGGYTF. The CDR3 region has the DNA TGCGCCAGCAGCCACCAGACAGGGAACCAGGGGGGCTACACCTTC.

The chain is built from TRBV7-2 and TRBJ1-5; 9 bases fit TRBD1. This CDR3 has 14 amino acids. V shed 5 bases, J shed 5 bases, and the junction held 4 bases outside the gene matches. Germline values: CDR1 SGHTA, CDR2 FQGNSA. In nucleotides, the CDR3 is TGTGCCAGCAGCCCGGGACAGGGTGATCAGCCCCAGCATTTT. This gives the protein CASSPGQGDQPQHF.

This chain links TRBV7-9 with TRBJ1-2, with unresolved D. Germline lookup yields CDR1 SEHNR and CDR2 FQNEAQ (reference sequence). Trimming took off 5 bases at V and 2 bases at J, with 15 bases between the two ends. The CDR3 runs 15 residues. Here the CDR3 reads CASSVGSNLNYGYTF. CDR3 DNA: TGTGCCAGCAGCGTGGGCTCCAACCTAAACTATGGCTACACCTTC.

The V and J genes are TRBV24-1 and TRBJ1-5; D call uncertain. CDR3 length: 14 amino acids. Trimming removed 6 bases from V and 0 bases from J, with 8 bases in between. Germline CDR1 KGHDR, CDR2 SFDVKD. The CDR3 DNA reads TGTGCCACCAGTATAAGTTATAGCAATCAGCCCCAGCATTTT. This sequence encodes CATSISYSNQPQHF.

The chain is built from TRBV3-1 (or the pseudogene TRBV3-2) and TRBJ2-1, with 7 bases identical to TRBD2. Trimming removed 1 base from V and 9 bases from J; junction bases left unmatched: 6. Germline V lookup: CDR1 LGHDT, CDR2 YNNKEL (reference sequence). This CDR3 has 14 amino acids. The CDR3 nucleotides read TGTGCCAGCAGCCAAGGAACGCGGGGGTTTGAGCAGTTCTTC. Protein product: CASSQGTRGFEQFF.

This chain links TRBV6-2 or TRBV6-3 with TRBJ1-1; TRBD1 agrees at 9 bases. The CDR3 is 15 amino acids. V lost 2 bases to trimming and J lost 3 bases; unmatched junction nucleotides: 4. The germline gives CDR1 MNHEY, CDR2 SVGEGT. CDR3 in DNA: TGTGCCAGCAGTTACGGCGGGGACAGGGACACTGAAGCTTTCTTT. Protein sequence: CASSYGGDRDTEAFF.

The table lists this clone with a few counts. V and J are TRBV5-5 and TRBJ2-2, with D uncertain. V was clipped by 2 bases and J by 4 bases, with 12 bases between them. This CDR3 has 15 amino acids. In germline, CDR1 is SGHKS, CDR2 YYEKEE (reference sequence). CDR3 protein: CASSFRTYSTGELFF. The CDR3 bases are TGTGCCAGCAGCTTCAGGACCTACTCCACCGGGGAGCTGTTTTTT.

This chain links TRBV5-5 with TRBJ1-6; D uncertain. Germline V gene sequence: CDR1 SGHKS, CDR2 YYEKEE (reference sequence). The CDR3 is 16 amino acids. V lost 7 bases to trimming and J lost 0 bases, with 14 bases between them. The CDR3 DNA follows: TGTGCCAGCCTCCCGGTGGATAGCTCCTATAATTCACCCCTCCACTTT. Its protein is CASLPVDSSYNSPLHF.

This chain uses TRBV27 with TRBJ2-2; D unclear. V was shortened by 3 bases and J by 6 bases, with 8 bases between the two germline ends. Germline-derived CDR1 and CDR2 are MNHEY and SMNVEV (reference sequence). CDR3 length equals 13 residues. The CDR3 reads CASSLGSAGELFF. The CDR3 DNA is TGTGCCAGCAGTTTGGGCAGCGCCGGGGAGCTGTTTTTT.

This clone occurred once. The chain has TRBV3-1 (or the pseudogene TRBV3-2) and TRBJ1-5; D gene uncertain. CDR3 length equals 13 residues. Germline V lookup: CDR1 LGHDT, CDR2 YNNKEL (reference sequence). V was clipped by 4 bases and J by 5 bases, with 9 bases between them. The CDR3: CASSLGSDQPQHF. CDR3 nucleotide sequence: TGTGCCAGCAGCCTTGGGAGCGATCAGCCCCAGCATTTT.

The chain recombines TRBV24-1 with TRBJ2-5; either TRBD1 or TRBD2 may fit D (5 bases each). The V gene lost 1 base and the J gene lost 5 bases, with 13 bases spanning the gap. The CDR3 length is 15 residues. Per germline, CDR1 KGHDR and CDR2 SFDVKD. This CDR3 is CATSDFEGPGETQYF. The CDR3 region has the DNA TGTGCCACCAGTGATTTTGAGGGGCCGGGGGAGACCCAGTACTTC.